This T cell receptor (beta chain) came from a study of control samples from healthy donors and cancer patients. CDR1 and CDR2 from the germline V gene are SGHKS and YYEKEE (reference sequence). After removal of 0 bases from V and 0 bases from J, the junction contained 4 bases not matched to a gene. The CDR3 consists of 16 residues. The repertoire was sequenced with immunoSEQ multiplex PCR; TCRdb's copy has only in-frame clones and lacks some. There are roughly 150,000 clones in the sample; 93% occur only once, and roughly 5.5% lies in the top ten. The rearrangement uses TRBV5-5 and TRBJ1-1; TRBD1 agrees at 8 bases. The sequencing sample was made of blood. The receptor comes from a man aged 18 to 35 in good health. CDR3 sequence reads: CASSLGYRGLNTEAFF. CDR3 in DNA: TGTGCCAGCAGCTTGGGCTACAGGGGGTTGAACACTGAAGCTTTCTTT.